A selection of T cell receptor beta chains follows, all from one sample in a study of OX40 agonist ivuxolimab in advanced cancers. This table comes from immunoSEQ multiplex PCR, and its TCRdb copy is limited to in-frame clones, with some not included. This sample yields fewer than 35,000 clones, of which 81% are seen a single time; 15% to 20% belongs to the top ten. The starting material was CD4+ or CD8+ T cells sorted from blood, obtained in a trial of the OX40 agonist ivuxolimab. The source of these receptors is an adult with an advanced solid tumor such as melanoma, head and neck, liver or kidney cancer. CDR3s include the opening cysteine and the closing phenylalanine or tryptophan. D genes are given only for firm matches. Part of the rows lack a size; the others show once, few, many or a class for expanded clones.

j_call	v_call	d_call	clone_size	cdr3_nt	cdr3_aa
TRBJ1-2	TRBV18	.	once	TGTGCCAGCTCACCAAGTATCCGGGGGGAGGAAGGTGGCTACACCTTC	CASSPSIRGEEGGYTF
TRBJ2-3	TRBV10-3	.	.	TGTGCCATCAGTGAGTCGGTTAGCAAAGATACGCAGTATTTT	CAISESVSKDTQYF
TRBJ1-1	TRBV5-1	.	.	TGCGCCAGCAGCTTGGCCGCAGGGATGAACACTGAAGCTTTCTTT	CASSLAAGMNTEAFF
TRBJ2-1	TRBV5-1	TRBD1	.	TGCGCCAGCAGCTTGACAGGGGGCTATTATGAGCAGTTCTTC	CASSLTGGYYEQFF
TRBJ2-2	TRBV2	TRBD2	.	TGTGCCAGCAGGAAGCGGGAGACAGGGAACACCGGGGAGCTGTTTTTT	CASRKRETGNTGELFF
TRBJ1-2	TRBV2	.	.	TGTGCCAGCAGGGACCCCCGGGGAGTTAGAGATAACTATGGCTACACCTTC	CASRDPRGVRDNYGYTF
TRBJ2-7	TRBV19	TRBD1	.	TGTGCCAGTAGTATCGGGACAGGGGGTTACGAGCAGTACTTC	CASSIGTGGYEQYF
TRBJ1-2	TRBV5-5	TRBD1	.	TGTGCCAGCAGCTTGACCCAGGGGGTAGGGTATGGCTACACCTTC	CASSLTQGVGYGYTF
TRBJ1-5	TRBV28	.	.	TGTGCCAGCAGTTTTCAAGAGCAGCCCCAGCATTTT	CASSFQEQPQHF
TRBJ2-5	TRBV5-1	.	.	TGCGCCAGCAGCTTTGGGGGCCAAGAGACCCAGTACTTC	CASSFGGQETQYF
TRBJ2-1	TRBV5-1	.	.	TGCGCCAGCAGGCCAACACTAGGTGCCAATGAGCAGTTCTTC	CASRPTLGANEQFF
TRBJ1-2	TRBV30	.	.	TGTGCCTGGAGTGGAGGCAGGGATGGGTACACCTTC	CAWSGGRDGYTF
TRBJ2-5	TRBV7-2	.	.	TGTGCCAGCAGCTTAGTTGCACAGGGAGCCGAGACCCAGTACTTC	CASSLVAQGAETQYF
TRBJ1-1	TRBV28	.	.	TGTGCCAGCAGGGGCTGGGGGAACACTGAAGCTTTCTTT	CASRGWGNTEAFF
TRBJ2-1	TRBV27	TRBD2	.	TGTGCCAGTACTCGGGGGGGCCAATTCAATGAGCAGTTCTTC	CASTRGGQFNEQFF
TRBJ2-1	TRBV30	TRBD2	.	TGTGCCTGGAGTCCTTCCGGGACTAGCGGGAGGGTAAGTGAGCAGTTCTTC	CAWSPSGTSGRVSEQFF
TRBJ1-4	TRBV9	TRBD1	.	TGTGCCAGCAGCCCCGAAGGGGGCTCGCCTAATGAAAAACTGTTTTTT	CASSPEGGSPNEKLFF
TRBJ2-1	TRBV18	.	.	TGTGCCAGCTCACCGGAGGGAACTGAGCAGTTCTTC	CASSPEGTEQFF
TRBJ2-7	TRBV7-2	.	medium-sized	TGTGCCAGCAGCTTGGGGCGGGGCGGGGGCACCTACGAGCAGTACTTC	CASSLGRGGGTYEQYF
TRBJ2-1	TRBV18	TRBD2	.	TGTGCCAGCTCACCAATCGGGGGGGTCAAAAGCTCCTACAATGAGCAGTTCTTC	CASSPIGGVKSSYNEQFF
TRBJ1-5	TRBV5-8	.	.	TGTGCCAGCAGCGTCTCGAAGGGTCCTAGCAATCAGCCCCAGCATTTT	CASSVSKGPSNQPQHF
TRBJ1-2	TRBV2	TRBD1	.	TGTGCCAGCAGTGGGACAGGGGACTATGGCTACACCTTC	CASSGTGDYGYTF
TRBJ1-3	TRBV18	.	.	TGTGCCAGCTCACTGGACGGAAACACCATATATTTT	CASSLDGNTIYF
TRBJ2-7	TRBV19	TRBD1	.	TGTGCCAGTAGTATTGGGACAGGGGGCGAGGAGCAGTACTTC	CASSIGTGGEEQYF
TRBJ2-2	TRBV18	.	.	TGTGCCAGCTCACCGCTCCAGGGTTTTGGCGGGGAGCTGTTTTTT	CASSPLQGFGGELFF
TRBJ2-5	TRBV29-1	.	.	TGCAGCGTTGAAGGGTCCGGGGGAAGGGAGCAGTACTTC	CSVEGSGGREQYF
TRBJ2-7	TRBV10-3	TRBD1	.	TGTGCCATCAGTGACGGCCCAACTGGGACAGCGAAGCAGTACTTC	CAISDGPTGTAKQYF
TRBJ2-5	TRBV6-1	.	.	TGTGCCAGCAGTGAAGCCGTGGAAGGGACCCAGTACTTC	CASSEAVEGTQYF
TRBJ1-1	TRBV7-9	.	.	TGTGCCAGCAGCTTGTTCAGCATGAACACTGAAGCTTTCTTT	CASSLFSMNTEAFF
TRBJ1-4	TRBV7-2	.	.	TGTGCCAGCAGCTTAGCAGGAGGACGTAGAAATGAAAAACTGTTTTTT	CASSLAGGRRNEKLFF
TRBJ2-1	TRBV6-5	TRBD2	.	TGTGCCAGCAGTTACCGGTCTGGCGGGAGAAATGAGCAGTTCTTC	CASSYRSGGRNEQFF
TRBJ1-1	TRBV2	.	.	TGTGCCAGCAGTGCCCAGGGTATGAACACTGAAGCTTTCTTT	CASSAQGMNTEAFF
TRBJ1-5	TRBV9	TRBD1	.	TGTGCCAGCAGCGTAGAGGGACAGGGCAATCAGCCCCAGCATTTT	CASSVEGQGNQPQHF
TRBJ2-1	TRBV19	.	.	TGTGCCACCGGTGGGGGGGCCTCAACCTACCTCAAGGAGCAGTTCTTC	CATGGGASTYLKEQFF
TRBJ2-7	TRBV7-3	.	.	TGTGCCAGCAGCCCAGGGGAGGGCGAGCAGTACTTC	CASSPGEGEQYF
TRBJ2-2	TRBV18	.	.	TGTGCCAGCTCACCAGAACCGGGACAAAACACCGGGGAGCTGTTTTTT	CASSPEPGQNTGELFF
TRBJ2-2	TRBV5-6	.	.	TGTGCCAGCAGCCAAGGAGGGGGCACCGGGGAGCTGTTTTTT	CASSQGGGTGELFF
TRBJ1-4	TRBV4-3	TRBD1	.	TGCGCCAGCAGCCTCCGACAGGGTGCACGAAAACTGTTTTTT	CASSLRQGARKLFF
TRBJ1-5	TRBV2	.	.	TGTGCCAGCAGTGCTCAGGGTAGCAATCAGCCCCAGCATTTT	CASSAQGSNQPQHF
TRBJ2-2	TRBV6-1	TRBD1	.	TGTGCCAGCGGTCGACAGGGCACCACCGGGGAGCTGTTTTTT	CASGRQGTTGELFF
TRBJ2-6	TRBV27	TRBD1	.	TGTGCCAGCAGTCCCGCGGGACAGGGCCGCTCTGGGGCCAACGTCCTGACTTTC	CASSPAGQGRSGANVLTF
TRBJ1-5	TRBV28	.	.	TGTGCCAGCAGTGGACTGGTCAATCAGCCCCAGCATTTT	CASSGLVNQPQHF
TRBJ1-4	TRBV28	.	.	TGTGCCAGCAGCGGGGGGATGGGTTCAACTAATGAAAAACTGTTTTTT	CASSGGMGSTNEKLFF
TRBJ2-1	TRBV29-1	.	.	TGCAGCGCCCAGGGAGGTTGGGACTACAATGAGCAGTTCTTC	CSAQGGWDYNEQFF
TRBJ1-1	TRBV2	TRBD1	.	TGTGCCACTTCGGACAGGGCTAATGCTGAAGCTTTCTTT	CATSDRANAEAFF
TRBJ1-2	TRBV28	.	.	TGTGCCAGCAGCTCCACTCCGGAGGTGGGCTACACCTTC	CASSSTPEVGYTF
TRBJ2-3	TRBV18	TRBD1	.	TGTGCCAGCTCACCTCGAGACAGGGGCCATTGGACGCAGTATTTT	CASSPRDRGHWTQYF
TRBJ1-5	TRBV30	.	.	TGTGCCTGGAGTGGCAGGGAGAAGGGTTTTCACAATCAGCCCCAGCATTTT	CAWSGREKGFHNQPQHF
TRBJ2-1	TRBV5-8	TRBD2	.	TGTGCCAGCAGCCTATGGACTAGCGGGGGGGCTAGGAATGAGCAGTTCTTC	CASSLWTSGGARNEQFF
TRBJ1-1	TRBV21-1	.	.	TGTGCCAGCAGCGGACGGGACGGAGGGGTGAACACTGAAGCTTTCTTT	CASSGRDGGVNTEAFF
TRBJ2-3	TRBV7-9	.	.	TGTGCCAGCAGCCCGATGGATACGCAGTATTTT	CASSPMDTQYF
TRBJ2-1	TRBV18	.	once	TGTGCCAGCTCACCACCGGCTTCCAATGAGCAGTTCTTC	CASSPPASNEQFF
TRBJ1-2	TRBV7-2	.	.	TGTGCCAGCAGTCCTGTTTCGGGGGTAACTAACTATGGCTACACCTTC	CASSPVSGVTNYGYTF
TRBJ1-5	TRBV4-1	TRBD1	.	TGCGCCAGCAGCCGAAACACAGGGGGCGGCAATCAGCCCCAGCATTTT	CASSRNTGGGNQPQHF
TRBJ2-1	TRBV19	TRBD2	.	TGTGCCAGTAGTACAGCGGGAACCCACAATGAGCAGTTCTTC	CASSTAGTHNEQFF
TRBJ1-1	TRBV6-6	.	.	TGTGCCAGCAAGAGAAGCATGAACACTGAAGCTTTCTTT	CASKRSMNTEAFF
TRBJ1-6	TRBV19	.	.	TGTGCCAGTACCCCCTCCGGCCTAAATTCACCCCTCCACTTT	CASTPSGLNSPLHF
TRBJ2-2	TRBV5-4	TRBD2	.	TGTGCCAGCAGCTCCGGAGGGCTAGCGGCGACCGGGGAGCTGTTTTTT	CASSSGGLAATGELFF
TRBJ2-7	TRBV28	.	.	TGTGCCAGCAGCAGCGTTGGTTACGAGCAGTACTTC	CASSSVGYEQYF
TRBJ1-3	TRBV6-5	.	.	TGTGCCAGCAGTTACTCATTTGGGACGAGGGGAAACACCATATATTTT	CASSYSFGTRGNTIYF